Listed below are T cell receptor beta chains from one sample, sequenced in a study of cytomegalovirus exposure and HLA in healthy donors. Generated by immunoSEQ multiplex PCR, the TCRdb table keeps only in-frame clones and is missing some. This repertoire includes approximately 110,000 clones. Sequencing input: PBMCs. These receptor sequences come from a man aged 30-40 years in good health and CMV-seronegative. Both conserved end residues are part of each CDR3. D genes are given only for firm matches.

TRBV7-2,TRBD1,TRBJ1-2,TGTGCCAGCAGCCCGGACAGGGTTTATGGCTACACCTTC,CASSPDRVYGYTF
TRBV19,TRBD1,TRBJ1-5,TGTGCCAGTAAGGACAGGGGAGGCAATCAGCCCCAGCATTTT,CASKDRGGNQPQHF
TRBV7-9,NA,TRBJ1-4,TGTGCCAGCAGCCCCGCGGTAATGTGGGGGCAAGAAAAACTGTTTTTT,CASSPAVMWGQEKLFF
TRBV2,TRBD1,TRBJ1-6,TGTGCCACCGGGACAGGGATGGATTCACCCCTCCACTTT,CATGTGMDSPLHF
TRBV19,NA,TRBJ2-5,TGTGCCAGTAGTATCAGCAGGGCCCAAGAGACCCAGTACTTC,CASSISRAQETQYF
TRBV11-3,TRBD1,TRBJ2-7,TGTGCCAGCAGTTTCTCCGGGACAGGGTCTTCCGAGCAGTACTTC,CASSFSGTGSSEQYF
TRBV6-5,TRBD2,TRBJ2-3,TGTGCCAGCAGCCTGACTAGCGGGGGGGAAGATACGCAGTATTTT,CASSLTSGGEDTQYF
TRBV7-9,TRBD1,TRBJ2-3,TGTGCCAGCAGCCCTACTAAGACAGGGGACACAGATACGCAGTATTTT,CASSPTKTGDTDTQYF
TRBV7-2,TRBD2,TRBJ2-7,TGTGCCAGCAGCTTAGTTAGCGGGGGGGCCTCCTACGAGCAGTACTTC,CASSLVSGGASYEQYF
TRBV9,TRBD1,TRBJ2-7,TGTGCCAGCAGCAACGGACAGGGGGCTTACGAGCAGTACTTC,CASSNGQGAYEQYF
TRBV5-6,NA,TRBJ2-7,TGTGCCAGCAGCCCGGGGGTTATCGGGTCCTACGAGCAGTACTTC,CASSPGVIGSYEQYF
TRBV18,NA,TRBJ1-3,TGTGCCAGCTCACCCTTTAGCGGGACCCCTAGCTCTGGAAACACCATATATTTT,CASSPFSGTPSSGNTIYF
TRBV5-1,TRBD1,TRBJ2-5,TGCGCCAGCAGCTTGGCCGGGACAGGGGGTCAAGAGACCCAGTACTTC,CASSLAGTGGQETQYF
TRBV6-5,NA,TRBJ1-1,TGTGCCAGCAGTAACATCGGGGGGGCTCGTGAAGCTTTCTTT,CASSNIGGAREAFF
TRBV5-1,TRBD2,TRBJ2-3,TGCGCCAGCAGCCAGGGACTACGCCCTAGCACAGATACGCAGTATTTT,CASSQGLRPSTDTQYF
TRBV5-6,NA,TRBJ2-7,TGTGCCAGCAGCTTGGGGGAGAGCGAGCAGTACTTC,CASSLGESEQYF
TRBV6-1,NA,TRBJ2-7,TGTGCCAGCAGTGTTGAGCGGAGCTACGAGCAGTACTTC,CASSVERSYEQYF
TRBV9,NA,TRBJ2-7,TGTGCCAGCAGCGTAGCCCCCGGGATCGGCGAGCAGTACTTC,CASSVAPGIGEQYF
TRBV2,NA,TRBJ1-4,TGTGCCAGCAGGGGGAGGGAGGGTGAAAAACTGTTTTTT,CASRGREGEKLFF
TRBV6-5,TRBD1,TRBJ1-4,TGTGCCAGCAGCGACAGGGGGCGAGGCGAAAAACTGTTTTTT,CASSDRGRGEKLFF
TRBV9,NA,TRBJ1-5,TGTGCCAGCAGCGTAGGCGGGGGCGGCAATCAGCCCCAGCATTTT,CASSVGGGGNQPQHF
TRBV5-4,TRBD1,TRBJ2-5,TGTGCCAGCAGCTTGGGGTTGACAGGGGTGGGTGCGGAGACCCAGTACTTC,CASSLGLTGVGAETQYF
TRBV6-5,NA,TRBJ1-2,TGTGCCAGCAGTTACGGTTTTGGGACATTATATGGCTACACCTTC,CASSYGFGTLYGYTF
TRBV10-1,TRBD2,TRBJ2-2,TGCGCCCGACCGCAACTAGCGGGGGGCAAGAACACCGGGGAGCTGTTTTTT,CARPQLAGGKNTGELFF
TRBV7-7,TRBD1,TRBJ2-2,TGTGCCAGCAGCTCCCGGACAGGGCCGTTCGCGAACACCGGGGAGCTGTTTTTT,CASSSRTGPFANTGELFF
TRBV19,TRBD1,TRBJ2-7,TGTGCCAGTATGGGGCGGGACAGGAGCTACGAGCAGTACTTC,CASMGRDRSYEQYF
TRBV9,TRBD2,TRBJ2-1,TGTGCCAGCAGCGCCACTAGCGGGGGCAGTGAGCAGTTCTTC,CASSATSGGSEQFF
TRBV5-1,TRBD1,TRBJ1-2,TGCGCCAGCAGCTTGTACAGGACAGGGTCTGACGGCTACACCTTC,CASSLYRTGSDGYTF
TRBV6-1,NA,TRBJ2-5,TGTGCCAGCAGTCTTACTAGTCAGACCCAGTACTTC,CASSLTSQTQYF
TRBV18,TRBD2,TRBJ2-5,TGTGCCAGCTCACCGACTAGCGGCGAAGAGACCCAGTACTTC,CASSPTSGEETQYF
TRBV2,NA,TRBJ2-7,TGTGCCAGCAGTGGTGGGGACATCATCTCCTACGAGCAGTACTTC,CASSGGDIISYEQYF
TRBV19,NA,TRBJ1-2,TGTGCCAGTAGTTTCGGTACCTATGGCTACACCTTC,CASSFGTYGYTF
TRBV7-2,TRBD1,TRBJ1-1,TGTGCCAGCAGCCAGACAGGGGCGAACACTGAAGCTTTCTTT,CASSQTGANTEAFF
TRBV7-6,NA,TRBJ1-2,TGTGCCAGCAGCCCCGTCGATACAGGGTCTAACTATGGCTACACCTTC,CASSPVDTGSNYGYTF
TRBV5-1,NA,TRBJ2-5,TGCGCCAGCAGCTTATCGGGGGAAGAGACCCAGTACTTC,CASSLSGEETQYF
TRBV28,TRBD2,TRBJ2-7,TGTGCCAGCAGTTCCTCTAGCGGGGAGTCCTACGAGCAGTACTTC,CASSSSSGESYEQYF
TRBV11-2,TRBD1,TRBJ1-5,TGTGCCAGCAGCTTCGGACAGGGCCCCAATCAGCCCCAGCATTTT,CASSFGQGPNQPQHF
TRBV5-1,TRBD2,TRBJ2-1,TGCGCCAGCAGCTTGAGGCTAGCGGGGGTCGATGAGCAGTTCTTC,CASSLRLAGVDEQFF
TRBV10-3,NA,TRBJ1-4,TGTGCCATCCGGGAGGGTGAAAAACTGTTTTTT,CAIREGEKLFF
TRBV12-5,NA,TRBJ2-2,TGTGCTAGTGGTTTAGGGGTCACCGGGGAGCTGTTTTTT,CASGLGVTGELFF
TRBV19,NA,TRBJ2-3,TGTGCCAGTAGTATTTACAGCTACACAGATACGCAGTATTTT,CASSIYSYTDTQYF